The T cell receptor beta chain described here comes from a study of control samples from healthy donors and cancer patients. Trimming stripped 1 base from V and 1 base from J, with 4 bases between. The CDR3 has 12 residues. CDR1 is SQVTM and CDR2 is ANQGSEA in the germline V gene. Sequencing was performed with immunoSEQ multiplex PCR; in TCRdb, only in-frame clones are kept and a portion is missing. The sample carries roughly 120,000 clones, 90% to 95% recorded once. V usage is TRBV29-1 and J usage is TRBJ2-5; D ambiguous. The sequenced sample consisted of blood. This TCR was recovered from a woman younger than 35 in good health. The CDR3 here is CSVEVRQETQYF. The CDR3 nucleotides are TGCAGCGTTGAAGTACGCCAAGAGACCCAGTACTTC. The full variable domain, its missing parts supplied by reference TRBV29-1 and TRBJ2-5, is SAVISQKPSRDICQRGTSLTIQCQVDSQVTMMFWYRQQPGQSLTLIATANQGSEATYESGFVIDKFPISRPNLTFSTLTVSNMSPEDSSIYLCSVEVRQETQYFGPGTRLLVL.